This T cell receptor beta chain was sequenced in a study of monozygotic twins with inflammatory bowel disease. General study points: No detectable difference in repertoire similarity separated concordant from discordant twins, possibly as a result of limited power. Fewer shared clonotypes with others were found in IBD patients than in healthy twins, especially with disease activity.

Researchers isolated total RNA from whole blood without sorting T cells. Comment on this clonotype: Its antigen is not identified.

The CDR3 is made up of 13 amino acids. In preparing each TCR library, about 3,500 ng of total RNA was used. TCRdb reprocessed the 5' RACE reads and reports one entry per CDR3 protein, with no DNA. Listed are around 140,000 distinct CDR3 sequences; 2% to 3% falls within the top ten. Source material: blood. The source is a human donor with ulcerative colitis or Crohn's disease, or a healthy co-twin of an affected twin (not recorded which). The V and J genes are TRBV12-3 or TRBV12-4 and TRBJ2-5; TCRdb selects TRBD2, and the lack of DNA leaves this call unchecked. The CDR3: CASSPSEEETQYF.